The TCR beta chain under discussion was sequenced for a study of T-cell memory formation after mild COVID-19. General study results and limits: Largely, contracting CD4+ clones fell within CM and EM, and contracting CD8+ clones within EMRA.

Of note for this clonotype: Its target is not known.

The CDR3 spans 13 residues. Germline CDR1 SGHRS, CDR2 YFSETQ. Trimming took 2 bases from V and 3 from J, leaving 9 bases between them. The TCR alpha and TCR beta cDNA libraries, bearing sample barcodes and UMIs, were generated by 5'RACE using constant-segment primers. TCRdb fed the 5' RACE reads into MiXCR, producing one record per CDR3 protein. The sample yields 350,000 to 450,000 distinct CDR3 sequences, around 27% seen once. This chain joins TRBV5-1 and TRBJ2-7; D unclear. The sample comprised PBMCs or a T cell subset sorted from them (not recorded which). The clonotype was recovered from an adult woman who had mild COVID-19 (a few samples of this study predate the infection). Cell type and time point are not known. CDR3: CASSFGTDYEQYF. Here the CDR3 DNA reads TGCGCCAGCAGCTTCGGAACAGACTACGAGCAGTACTTC.